Below, one T cell receptor (beta chain) is given with its context. This record comes from a study of blood T cell repertoires in COVID-19. Looking at the study overall: COVID-19 samples, acute and convalescent, were from the United States, Italy and Spain.

Germline loops: CDR1 LGHNA, CDR2 YSLEER. The CDR3 sequence is 15 residues long. V was pared by 0 bases and J by 4 bases, with 12 bases between. The authors' processing: The authors estimated nucleated cell counts from reference gene primer amplification. The protocol was immunoSEQ multiplex PCR, while the TCRdb copy is restricted to in-frame clones and leaves out a portion. That table gives V, J and clone size, and the DNA gave D and trimming. The table records around 330,000 clones, roughly 88% of them present only once. Input material: peripheral blood. This rearrangement joins TRBV4-3 to TRBJ1-1; no firm D call. This clonotype was sampled from a woman between 45 and 60 years old with active or convalescent COVID-19. This CDR3 is CASSQDWRLSTEAFF. In DNA form, the CDR3 reads TGCGCCAGCAGCCAAGACTGGCGGTTGAGCACTGAAGCTTTCTTT.